This TCR beta chain was identified during a study of blood T cell repertoires in COVID-19. The overall study: Sample material is recorded as cDNA or gDNA derived from T cells, B-cell-depleted T cells, or PBMCs.

CDR3 size: 16 residues. Between the trimmed V and J ends, which lost 1 base and 8 bases, there was a span of 17 bases. The germline V gene encodes CDR1 SGHTA and CDR2 FQGNSA. How the authors handled the data: Reference gene primer amplification yielded estimated nucleated cell counts. Only in-frame clones appear in the TCRdb table, and some are missing; sequencing was by immunoSEQ multiplex PCR. V and J calls and clone size are copied from that table; D and trimming were computed from the DNA. The sample contains about 220,000 clones, around four fifths of which appear only once. J is TRBJ1-4 and V is TRBV7-2, with D possibly being TRBD1 (5 bases). The sample taken for sequencing was peripheral blood. The receptor was derived from a woman aged 60 to 75 who had recovered from COVID-19. CDR3 in amino acids: CASSLVPPGLSEKLFF. The CDR3 DNA follows: TGTGCCAGCAGCTTAGTACCCCCGGGACTATCCGAAAAACTGTTTTTT.